A single sample gave rise to the 24 T cell receptor beta chains below, sequenced in a study of multiple sclerosis patients with progressive multifocal leukoencephalopathy. Time point denoted: before natalizumab initiation. Sequenced by immunoSEQ multiplex PCR; TCRdb stores in-frame clones only, minus some. Of about 28,000 clones in the sample, 88% were seen once. The specimen sequenced was PBMCs. The origin of the receptors is a human donor with multiple sclerosis.

The rearrangement links TRBV5-4 to TRBJ1-1; 7 bases line up with TRBD1. The CDR3 loop spans 14 amino acids. The V and J ends lost 4 bases and 7 bases, in that order; junction bases with no gene match: 10. Germline V gene sequence: CDR1 SGHNT, CDR2 YYREEE (reference sequence). CDR3 in amino acids: CASSDGTVFSEAFF. The CDR3 nucleotides are TGTGCCAGCAGCGACGGGACAGTCTTCAGTGAAGCTTTCTTT.

The V call is TRBV7-4, the J call TRBJ1-5, with 8 positions matching TRBD1. CDR3 length equals 15 residues. Germline CDR1 and CDR2: SGHVT and SQSDAQ. The trim removed 4 bases at V and 6 bases at J, leaving 8 bases unmatched. CDR3 in DNA: TGTGCCAGCAGCTCGACGGACAGGGAGCGTCAGCCCCAGCATTTT. It translates to CASSSTDRERQPQHF.

The gene calls are TRBV7-8 and TRBJ2-1; a possible D gene is TRBD1 (7 bases). CDR3 size: 20 residues. Germline values: CDR1 SGHVS, CDR2 FQNEAQ. The V end was cut by 0 bases, the J end by 6 bases, with 27 bases between. Here the CDR3 DNA reads TGTGCCAGCAGCTTAGCTTGGCGCTATCTGGGAACAGGGGACTTCAATGAGCAGTTCTTC. Amino acids: CASSLAWRYLGTGDFNEQFF.

V gene TRBV6-4 combines with J gene TRBJ2-7, with D possibly being TRBD2 (6 bases). This CDR3 comprises 17 residues. CDR1 is MRHNA, CDR2 SNTAGT, per germline. Trimming shortened V by 4 bases and J by 3 bases, and 22 bases separated the two germline ends. In nucleotides, the CDR3 is TGTGCCAGCAGTGTTGTAAGGAGGGTCCGACTTCTCTACGAGCAGTACTTC. Amino acid sequence: CASSVVRRVRLLYEQYF.

This clone was seen a single time. The chain recombines TRBV7-9 with TRBJ2-3, with D perhaps matching TRBD1 (5 bases). Germline V gene data show CDR1 as SEHNR and CDR2 as FQNEAQ (reference sequence). Trimming cost V 1 base and J 9 bases, with 5 bases left between them. The CDR3 runs to 11 residues. The CDR3 coding sequence is TGTGCCAGCAGCTTAGGGGGCACGCAGTATTTT. It is translated as CASSLGGTQYF.

The J gene is TRBJ1-2, the V gene TRBV30, with no clear D. Trimming stripped 4 bases from V and 2 bases from J, with 11 bases between. CDR3 length: 13 amino acids. From germline, CDR1 is GTSNPN and CDR2 SVGIG (reference sequence). In DNA form, the CDR3 reads TGTGCCTGGATGTTAGGAGGGAACTATGGCTACACCTTC. It specifies CAWMLGGNYGYTF.

The chain employs TRBV11-1 and TRBJ2-2; no definite D call. Trimming stripped 1 base from V and 3 bases from J, with 3 bases between. The germline CDR1 and CDR2 sequences are SGHAT and FQDESV (reference sequence). The CDR3 is 13 residues long. DNA of the CDR3: TGTGCCAGCAGCTTAGGTTACACCGGGGAGCTGTTTTTT. This codes for CASSLGYTGELFF.

The J gene is TRBJ2-7, the V gene TRBV5-1; weak D call: TRBD2 (6 bases). The V end lost 3 bases, the J end lost 2 bases, and 6 bases lay between the germline ends. The germline V gene encodes CDR1 SGHRS and CDR2 YFSETQ. The CDR3 has 12 amino acids. The chain's CDR3 is CASSSGAYEQYF. The CDR3 DNA reads as TGCGCCAGCAGCTCGGGAGCCTACGAGCAGTACTTC.

Only one count was recorded for this clone. This chain joins TRBV6-6 and TRBJ1-5; TRBD1 is a possible D gene (6 bases). The CDR3 contains 16 residues. Trimming took off 2 bases at V and 7 bases at J, with 18 bases between the two ends. In germline, CDR1 is MNHNY, CDR2 SVGAGI (reference sequence). The CDR3 DNA sequence: TGTGCCAGCAGTTACGCTGACAGGTACCGAGGGCAGCCCCAGCATTTT. Protein sequence: CASSYADRYRGQPQHF.

The V call is TRBV4-3, the J call TRBJ2-2, with D hard to call. Germline CDR1 is LGHNA and CDR2 is YSLEER. V lost 1 base to trimming and J lost 3 bases, with 15 bases between them. This CDR3 is 17 amino acids long. In DNA form, the CDR3 reads TGCGCCAGCAGCCAAGTCGCCTCCAAGTGGGACACCGGGGAGCTGTTTTTT. Amino acid sequence: CASSQVASKWDTGELFF.

The chain carries TRBV5-1 and TRBJ1-5; 8 positions match TRBD1. Per the germline V gene, CDR1 is SGHRS and CDR2 is YFSETQ. V dropped 0 bases and J dropped 1; count of bases not matched to a gene: 6. The CDR3 extends over 17 amino acids. The CDR3 loop is CASSLGEGQGSNQPQHF. The CDR3 DNA reads TGCGCCAGCAGCTTGGGAGAAGGACAGGGAAGCAATCAGCCCCAGCATTTT.

This chain uses TRBV29-1 with TRBJ1-1; 7 positions agree with TRBD1. V shed 7 bases and J 3 bases; nucleotides not matched to a gene: 5. This CDR3 comprises 12 residues. Germline CDR1 SQVTM, CDR2 ANQGSEA. The CDR3 loop reads CSARQGDTEAFF. The CDR3 bases are TGCAGCGCACGACAGGGCGACACTGAAGCTTTCTTT.

CDR3 nucleotides: TGTGCCAGCAGCTTGTCGGCGCCCACAAGCTCCTACGAGCAGTACTTC. It is translated as CASSLSAPTSSYEQYF. The V call is TRBV5-5, the J call TRBJ2-7; D is uncertain. The length of the CDR3 is 16 residues. CDR1 is SGHKS, CDR2 YYEKEE, per germline (reference sequence). Trimming left V 1 base short and J 0 bases short, with 14 bases between.

This clone appeared a few times. This rearrangement joins TRBV28 to TRBJ1-5; D is possibly TRBD1 (5 bases). V was clipped by 4 bases and J by 2 bases, with 12 bases between them. The CDR3 has 15 amino acids. Germline V gene data show CDR1 as MDHEN and CDR2 as SYDVKM. The CDR3 region has the DNA TGTGCCAGCAGTTCGAAGGGGAATGGCAATCAGCCCCAGCATTTT. It encodes CASSSKGNGNQPQHF.

CDR3 sequence (DNA): TGCAGCGTTGAGACCGGGACTAGGGATGAGACCCAGTACTTC. This encodes CSVETGTRDETQYF. The chain recombines TRBV29-1 with TRBJ2-5, with 8 bases aligning to TRBD2. Germline trimming cut 3 bases from V and 5 bases from J; bases unmatched to any gene: 8. This CDR3 has 14 residues. Germline V gene lookup returns CDR1 SQVTM and CDR2 ANQGSEA.

This clone was seen more than once but under ten times. The chain has TRBV5-1 and TRBJ1-1; 9 bases line up with TRBD1. The V gene's germline CDR1 is SGHRS and CDR2 YFSETQ. Trimming at V came to 4 bases and at J to 3 bases, leaving 4 bases not matched to a gene. The CDR3 spans 14 residues. Here the CDR3 DNA reads TGCGCCAGCAGCCGCGACAGGGGGGACACTGAAGCTTTCTTT. It encodes CASSRDRGDTEAFF.

The chain links TRBV7-9 to TRBJ2-2; D remains unclear. V was clipped by 1 base and J by 3 bases, with 6 bases between them. Germline lookup yields CDR1 SEHNR and CDR2 FQNEAQ (reference sequence). This CDR3 has 14 residues. The CDR3 is CASSLGQYTGELFF. CDR3 coding DNA: TGTGCCAGCAGCTTAGGGCAGTACACCGGGGAGCTGTTTTTT.

This chain joins TRBV11-2 and TRBJ1-3; no clear D. This CDR3 is built from 15 residues. The V gene's germline CDR1 is SGHAT and CDR2 FQNNGV. V gave up 5 bases and J gave up 0 bases, with 11 bases separating them. CDR3 in amino acids: CASSPGPVSGNTIYF. The DNA of the CDR3 is TGTGCCAGCAGCCCCGGGCCTGTCTCTGGAAACACCATATATTTT.

The chain couples TRBV29-1 to TRBJ1-2; D gene ambiguous. The CDR3 consists of 12 residues. Germline V gene lookup returns CDR1 SQVTM and CDR2 ANQGSEA. Between the trimmed V and J ends, which lost 5 bases and 5 bases, there was a span of 12 bases. This CDR3 is CSVPNATYGYTF. The CDR3 coding sequence is TGCAGCGTTCCGAACGCAACGTATGGCTACACCTTC.

The V gene is TRBV19, the J gene TRBJ1-4, with D hard to call. V lost 7 bases and J lost 1, with 13 bases in between. Germline values: CDR1 LNHDA, CDR2 SQIVND (reference sequence). This CDR3 contains 15 residues. The CDR3 region has the DNA TGTGCCAGTACCCCGGACCGCGGAACTAATGAAAAACTGTTTTTT. It specifies CASTPDRGTNEKLFF.

V gene TRBV10-3 combines with J gene TRBJ1-1; D may be TRBD1 (6 bases). Germline loops: CDR1 ENHRY, CDR2 SYGVKD. The CDR3 sequence is 14 residues long. V was trimmed by 5 bases and J by 1 base, leaving 11 bases between them. The CDR3 region is CAISPGQQNTEAFF. As DNA, the CDR3 is TGTGCCATCAGTCCGGGACAACAGAACACTGAAGCTTTCTTT.

This clone was detected only a few times. The chain is built from TRBV11-2 and TRBJ2-7; 12 nucleotides align to TRBD2. This CDR3 contains 15 residues. V was pared by 3 bases and J by 7 bases, with 7 bases of the junction left unmatched. Germline CDR1 SGHAT, CDR2 FQNNGV. DNA for the CDR3: TGTGCCAGCAGCTTCGCTAGCGGGGGGGCGGAGGAGCAGTACTTC. Protein sequence: CASSFASGGAEEQYF.

This sequence joins TRBV4-2 and TRBJ1-2, with D perhaps TRBD1 (5 bases). V was pared by 0 bases and J by 0 bases, with 11 bases between. In germline, CDR1 is LGHNA, CDR2 YNFKEQ. The CDR3 consists of 16 residues. The CDR3 DNA is TGTGCCAGCAGCCAAGATCTAAGACAGTCTAACTATGGCTACACCTTC. It codes for CASSQDLRQSNYGYTF.

V gene TRBV5-6 combines with J gene TRBJ2-4; 9 bases are shared with TRBD1. This CDR3 is built from 14 residues. Losses at the gene ends were 1 base for V and 8 bases for J; bases not matched to a gene: 4. The germline CDR1 and CDR2 sequences are SGHDT and YYEEEE. The CDR3 bases are TGTGCCAGCAGCTTGCGGGACAGGGCGGACATTCAGTACTTC. Residues: CASSLRDRADIQYF.